This T cell receptor beta chain was recovered during a study of neoadjuvant anti-PD-1 for oral cavity cancer. Produced via immunoSEQ multiplex PCR; TCRdb's table is partial and in-frame only. The sample has 20,000 to 25,000 clones, more than 40% seen once; the top ten hold around two fifths. Trimming cost V 2 bases and J 5 bases, with 8 bases left between them. The V gene's germline CDR1 is MNHNS and CDR2 SASEGT. The CDR3 spans 13 residues. This clone was observed a single time. Specified time point: after neoadjuvant nivolumab, at surgical resection. This rearrangement joins TRBV6-1 to TRBJ2-3; a weak D match, TRBD1 (6 bases). The sequencing here drew on tumor tissue, taken after nivolumab (anti-PD-1) treatment. This TCR was recovered from a person aged 35-80 years with oral cavity squamous cell carcinoma. The CDR3 nucleotides are TGTGCCAGCAGTGAAAGCAGGGGAGATACGCAGTATTTT. Translating it yields CASSESRGDTQYF.